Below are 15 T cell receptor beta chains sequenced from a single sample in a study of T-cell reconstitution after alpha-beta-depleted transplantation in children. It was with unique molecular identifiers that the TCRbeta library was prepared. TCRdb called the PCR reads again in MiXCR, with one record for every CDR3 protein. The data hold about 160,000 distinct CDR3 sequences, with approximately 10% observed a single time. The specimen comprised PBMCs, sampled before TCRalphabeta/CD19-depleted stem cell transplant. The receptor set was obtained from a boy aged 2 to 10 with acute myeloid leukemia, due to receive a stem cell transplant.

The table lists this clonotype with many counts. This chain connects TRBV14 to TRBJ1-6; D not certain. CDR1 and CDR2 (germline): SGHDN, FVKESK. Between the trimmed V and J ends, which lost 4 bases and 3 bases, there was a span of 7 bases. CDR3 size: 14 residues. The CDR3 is CASSRTVYNSPLHF. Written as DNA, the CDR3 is TGTGCCAGCAGCCGGACGGTCTATAATTCACCCCTCCACTTT.

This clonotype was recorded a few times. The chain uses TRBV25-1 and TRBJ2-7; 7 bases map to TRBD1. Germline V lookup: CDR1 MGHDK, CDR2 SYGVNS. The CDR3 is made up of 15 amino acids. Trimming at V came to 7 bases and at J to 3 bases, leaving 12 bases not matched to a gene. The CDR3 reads CASTTGMGQNYEQYF. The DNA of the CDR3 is TGTGCCAGCACAACAGGCATGGGACAGAACTACGAGCAGTACTTC.

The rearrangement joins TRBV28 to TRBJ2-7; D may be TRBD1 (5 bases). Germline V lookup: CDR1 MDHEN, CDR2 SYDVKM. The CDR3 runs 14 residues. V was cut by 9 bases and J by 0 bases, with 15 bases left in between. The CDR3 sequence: CARSPGQASYEQYF. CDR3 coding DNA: TGTGCCAGGAGCCCAGGGCAGGCCTCCTACGAGCAGTACTTC.

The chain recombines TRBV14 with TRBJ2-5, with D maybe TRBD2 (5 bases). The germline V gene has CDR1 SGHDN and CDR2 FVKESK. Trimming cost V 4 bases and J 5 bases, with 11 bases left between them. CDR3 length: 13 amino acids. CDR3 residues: CASSPRGLETQYF. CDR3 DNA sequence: TGTGCCAGCAGCCCTCGGGGATTGGAGACCCAGTACTTC.

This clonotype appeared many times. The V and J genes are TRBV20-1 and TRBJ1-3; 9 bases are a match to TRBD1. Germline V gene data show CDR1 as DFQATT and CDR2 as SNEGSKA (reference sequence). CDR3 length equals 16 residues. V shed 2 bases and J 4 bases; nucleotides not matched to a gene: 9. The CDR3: CSARLYRGQRGNTIYF. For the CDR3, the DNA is TGCAGTGCTAGACTATACAGGGGGCAACGAGGAAACACCATATATTTT.

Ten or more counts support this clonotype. CDR3 nucleotide sequence: TGTGCCATACCTTGGCTGCTCTGGGATACGCAGTATTTT. It is translated as CAIPWLLWDTQYF. This sequence joins TRBV10-3 and TRBJ2-3; D gene uncertain. CDR1 ENHRY and CDR2 SYGVKD come from the germline V gene. This CDR3 region has 13 residues. The V gene lost 9 bases and the J gene lost 6 bases, with 16 bases spanning the gap.

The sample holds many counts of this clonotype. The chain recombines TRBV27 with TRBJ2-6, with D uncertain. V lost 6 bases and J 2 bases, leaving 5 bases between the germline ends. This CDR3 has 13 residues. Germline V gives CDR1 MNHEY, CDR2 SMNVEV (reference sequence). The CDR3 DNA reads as TGTGCCAGCAGCGGCCCTGGGGCCAACGTCCTGACTTTC. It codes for CASSGPGANVLTF.

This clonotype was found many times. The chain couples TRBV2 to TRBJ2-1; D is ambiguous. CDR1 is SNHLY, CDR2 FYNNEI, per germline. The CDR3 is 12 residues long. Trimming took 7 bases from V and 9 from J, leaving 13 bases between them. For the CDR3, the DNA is TGTGCCAGCAAGGTGGTTGGCGTTGAGCAGTTCTTC. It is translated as CASKVVGVEQFF.

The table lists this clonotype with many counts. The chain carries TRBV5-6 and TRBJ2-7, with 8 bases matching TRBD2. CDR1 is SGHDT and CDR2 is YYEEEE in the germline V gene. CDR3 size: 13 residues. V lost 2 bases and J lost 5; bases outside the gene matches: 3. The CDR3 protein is CASSFGLANEQYV. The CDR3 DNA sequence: TGTGCCAGCAGCTTCGGACTAGCTAACGAGCAGTACGTC.

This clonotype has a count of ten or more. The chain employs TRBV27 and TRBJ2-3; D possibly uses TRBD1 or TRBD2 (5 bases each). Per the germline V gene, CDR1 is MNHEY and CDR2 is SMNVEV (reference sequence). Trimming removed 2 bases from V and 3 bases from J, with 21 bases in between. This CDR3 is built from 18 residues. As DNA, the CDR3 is TGTGCCAGCAGTTTACTCGAATGCCCCGGGGCAAGGACAGATACGCAGTATTTT. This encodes CASSLLECPGARTDTQYF.

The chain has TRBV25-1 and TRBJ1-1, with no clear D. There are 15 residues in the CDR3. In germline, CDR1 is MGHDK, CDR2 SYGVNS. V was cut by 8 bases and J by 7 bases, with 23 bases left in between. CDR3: CASGGSFGEYVEAFF. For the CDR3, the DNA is TGTGCCAGCGGCGGATCTTTCGGGGAGTATGTTGAAGCTTTCTTT.

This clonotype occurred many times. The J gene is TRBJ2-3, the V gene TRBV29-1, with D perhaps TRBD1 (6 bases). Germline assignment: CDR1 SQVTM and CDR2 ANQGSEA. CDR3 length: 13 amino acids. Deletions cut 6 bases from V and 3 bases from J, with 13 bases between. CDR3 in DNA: TGCAGCGTCAACAGGGATTTGACAGATACGCAGTATTTT. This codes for CSVNRDLTDTQYF.

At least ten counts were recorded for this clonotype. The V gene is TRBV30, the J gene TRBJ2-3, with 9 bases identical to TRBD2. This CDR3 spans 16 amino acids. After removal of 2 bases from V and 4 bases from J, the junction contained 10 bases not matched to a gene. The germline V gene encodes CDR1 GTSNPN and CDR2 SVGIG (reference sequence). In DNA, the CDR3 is TGTGCCTGGAGTCTCCACTTTAGCGGGAGCGCAGATACGCAGTATTTT. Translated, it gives CAWSLHFSGSADTQYF.

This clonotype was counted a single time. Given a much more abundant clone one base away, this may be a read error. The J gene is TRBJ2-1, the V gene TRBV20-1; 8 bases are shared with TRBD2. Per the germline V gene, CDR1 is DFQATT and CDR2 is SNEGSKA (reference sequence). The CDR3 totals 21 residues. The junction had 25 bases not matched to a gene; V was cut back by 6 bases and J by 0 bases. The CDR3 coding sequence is TGCAGTGCCACCCCAATTAAAGAGGGGTCTAGCGGGTTCGGCTCCTACAATGAGCAGTTCTTC. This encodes CSATPIKEGSSGFGSYNEQFF.

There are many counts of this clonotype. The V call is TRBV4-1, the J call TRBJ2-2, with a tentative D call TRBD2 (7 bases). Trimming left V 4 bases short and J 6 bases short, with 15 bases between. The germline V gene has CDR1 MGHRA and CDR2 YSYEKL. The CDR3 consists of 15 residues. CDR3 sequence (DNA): TGCGCCAGCAGCCTAGGAGGGGGGGCATCCGGGGAGCTGTTTTTT. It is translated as CASSLGGGASGELFF.